Shown below are 25 T cell receptor beta chains from a single sample sequenced in a study of blood T cell repertoires in COVID-19. Method: immunoSEQ multiplex PCR; TCRdb's copy keeps in-frame clones and lacks some. The sample has 350,000 to 500,000 clones, approximately 91% seen once. The sample consisted of PBMCs or T cells enriched from blood (not recorded which). Receptors originate from a woman in her late teens or twenties who had been exposed to COVID-19.

The V gene is TRBV21-1, the J gene TRBJ2-7; the D call TRBD2 from the table was never checked on the DNA. TRBV21-1 is a pseudogene locus. This CDR3 region has 14 residues. Here the CDR3 DNA reads TGTGCCAGCACCACATTGGGGGGGCGGTGGGAGCAGTACTTC. Its protein product is CASTTLGGRWEQYF.

The rearrangement joins TRBV7-5 to TRBJ2-1; the D call of TRBD2 is as the table states it, not checked on the DNA. TRBV7-5 is a documented pseudogene. The CDR3 contains 18 residues. The CDR3 DNA is TGTGTCAGAAGCTTAAAGCGGGAACCCCACAGTGGGTACAATGAGCAGTTCTTC. Translation: CVRSLKREPHSGYNEQFF.

The rearrangement joins TRBV5-8 to TRBJ2-7; 7 bases fit TRBD1. With 5 bases clipped from V and 1 base from J, the junction kept 12 bases outside the gene matches. Germline loops: CDR1 SGHTS, CDR2 YDEGEE. The length of the CDR3 is 16 residues. The CDR3 loop is CASSPLRQGGSYEQYF. The CDR3 nucleotides read TGTGCCAGCAGTCCGCTCCGACAGGGCGGTTCCTACGAGCAGTACTTC.

The V gene is TRBV4-1, the J gene TRBJ1-1, with D perhaps TRBD1 (6 bases). The CDR3 consists of 14 residues. Trimming took 0 bases from V and 5 from J, leaving 10 bases between them. Looked up from germline, CDR1 is MGHRA and CDR2 is YSYEKL. Written as DNA, the CDR3 is TGCGCCAGCAGCCAAGATAGGGGGGGGACTGAAGCTTTCTTT. Translated, it gives CASSQDRGGTEAFF.

The chain is built from TRBV18 and TRBJ1-4; TRBD1 matches 7 bases. Germline V gene data show CDR1 as KGHSH and CDR2 as LQKENI. V was pared by 0 bases and J by 6 bases, with 4 bases of the junction left unmatched. The length of the CDR3 is 15 residues. CDR3 nucleotide sequence: TGTGCCAGCTCACCACCAGACAGGGCTGATGAAAAACTGTTTTTT. As protein: CASSPPDRADEKLFF.

The V gene is TRBV27, the J gene TRBJ2-2; TRBD2 is a possible D gene (7 bases). V shed 6 bases and J shed 0 bases, with 11 bases lying between them. There are 15 residues in the CDR3. CDR1 is MNHEY and CDR2 is SMNVEV in the germline V gene (reference sequence). CDR3 protein: CASSKGGPNTGELFF. CDR3 bases: TGTGCCAGCAGCAAGGGGGGGCCGAACACCGGGGAGCTGTTTTTT.

This rearrangement joins TRBV29-1 to TRBJ2-1; 12 positions match TRBD1. Germline V lookup: CDR1 SQVTM, CDR2 ANQGSEA. The CDR3 is 17 residues long. The J segment lost 0 bases and the V segment lost 6 bases, leaving 9 bases of the junction unmatched. Here the CDR3 reads CSVGTGGSRLSYNEQFF. The DNA of the CDR3 is TGCAGCGTCGGGACAGGGGGCTCCCGACTCTCCTACAATGAGCAGTTCTTC.

In this sample, this clone turned up a few times. The V and J genes are TRBV28 and TRBJ1-1; a possible D gene is TRBD1 (5 bases). Looked up from germline, CDR1 is MDHEN and CDR2 is SYDVKM. The CDR3 totals 12 residues. V was pared by 8 bases and J by 7 bases, with 14 bases between. CDR3: CASRGGEIEAFF. DNA of the CDR3: TGTGCCAGCCGGGGGGGGGAAATTGAAGCTTTCTTT.

This chain joins TRBV7-8 and TRBJ2-4, with 8 bases matching TRBD1. Trimming at V came to 5 bases and at J to 0 bases, leaving 6 bases not matched to a gene. The germline CDR1 and CDR2 sequences are SGHVS and FQNEAQ. CDR3 length equals 16 residues. This chain's CDR3 is CASSLRDRSAKNIQYF. The CDR3 nucleotides are TGTGCCAGCAGCCTGAGGGACAGGTCAGCCAAAAACATTCAGTACTTC.

The chain links TRBV2 to TRBJ1-2, with D uncertain. This CDR3 contains 15 residues. Germline CDR1 and CDR2: SNHLY and FYNNEI. V lost 2 bases, J lost 5 bases, and 15 bases lay in between. CDR3 bases: TGTGCCAGCAGTGAAACGCGACTGGGAGAGTATGGCTACACCTTC. Its translation is CASSETRLGEYGYTF.

The V gene is TRBV28, the J gene TRBJ1-2; 9 bases fit TRBD1. The CDR3 consists of 13 residues. Germline loops: CDR1 MDHEN, CDR2 SYDVKM. With V trimmed by 6 bases and J by 6 bases, 5 bases remained unmatched. The CDR3 reads CASRSGQGDGYTF. The CDR3 nucleotides read TGTGCCAGCAGGTCGGGACAGGGTGATGGCTACACCTTC.

The rearrangement links TRBV28 to TRBJ2-7; 9 bases align to TRBD2. CDR3 length equals 14 residues. With 6 bases clipped from V and 2 bases from J, the junction kept 5 bases outside the gene matches. Germline V CDR1 and CDR2: MDHEN, SYDVKM. CDR3 protein: CASSRSSGAYEQYF. CDR3 DNA: TGTGCCAGCAGCCGTTCTAGCGGGGCCTACGAGCAGTACTTC.

The chain has TRBV27 and TRBJ2-7, with 7 bases that match TRBD1. CDR1 and CDR2 from the germline V gene are MNHEY and SMNVEV (reference sequence). V lost 9 bases, J lost 4 bases, and 9 bases stayed unmatched. The CDR3 length is 13 residues. The CDR3 nucleotides read TGTGCCAGTACAGGGGAGAATGTTTACGAGCAGTACTTC. Translation: CASTGENVYEQYF.

The chain carries TRBV7-9 and TRBJ2-7; D gene ambiguous. Trimming took off 1 base at V and 0 bases at J, with 7 bases between the two ends. The CDR3 extends over 14 amino acids. CDR1 SEHNR and CDR2 FQNEAQ come from the germline V gene (reference sequence). The CDR3 here is CASSLGSSSYEQYF. As DNA, the CDR3 is TGTGCCAGCAGCTTAGGTTCGTCCTCCTACGAGCAGTACTTC.

This clone appeared a few times. The rearrangement joins TRBV10-1 to TRBJ2-1, with D unclear. Germline CDR1 WNHNN, CDR2 SYGVQD (reference sequence). The V and J ends lost 2 bases and 6 bases respectively, with 5 bases between them. The CDR3 loop spans 12 amino acids. In DNA, the CDR3 is TGCGCCAGCAGTGAGCCCGGCAATGAGCAGTTCTTC. Amino acid sequence: CASSEPGNEQFF.

This chain uses TRBV29-1 with TRBJ2-1; a possible D gene is TRBD2 (5 bases). From germline, CDR1 is SQVTM and CDR2 ANQGSEA. Deletions cut 5 bases from V and 0 bases from J, with 11 bases between. The CDR3 is 14 residues long. CDR3 bases: TGCAGCGTTCCGGGAAAAAGCTCCTACAATGAGCAGTTCTTC. Translated: CSVPGKSSYNEQFF.

This chain uses TRBV4-3 with TRBJ1-6; no clear D gene. This CDR3 has 13 amino acids. V lost 0 bases, J lost 14 bases, and 11 bases lay in between. Germline assignment: CDR1 LGHNA and CDR2 YSLEER. The CDR3 region has the DNA TGCGCCAGCAGCCAAGAACGCTTCGGGGCCCTCCACTTT. It yields the protein CASSQERFGALHF.

The rearrangement joins TRBV5-4 to TRBJ2-2; maybe TRBD1 (5 bases). The CDR3 is made up of 16 amino acids. V dropped 0 bases and J dropped 2 bases, with 11 bases sitting between them. Per the germline V gene, CDR1 is SGHNT and CDR2 is YYREEE (reference sequence). The CDR3 here is CASSLGGRVNTGELFF. The CDR3 nucleotides read TGTGCCAGCAGCTTGGGAGGCAGGGTCAACACCGGGGAGCTGTTTTTT.

With respect to this clone: The same CDR3 is also encoded by other DNA sequences in this sample. V is TRBV18 and J is TRBJ1-5; D might be TRBD1 (6 bases). This CDR3 is built from 13 residues. V shed 3 bases and J shed 4 bases, with 7 bases lying between them. Germline values: CDR1 KGHSH, CDR2 LQKENI. The CDR3 is CASSPDRNQPQHF. CDR3 DNA sequence: TGTGCCAGCTCACCCGACAGGAATCAGCCCCAGCATTTT.

This chain connects TRBV7-6 to TRBJ2-7; D remains unclear. V was clipped by 2 bases and J by 0 bases, with 11 bases between them. This CDR3 comprises 15 residues. Germline lookup yields CDR1 SGHVS and CDR2 FNYEAQ. CDR3 sequence (DNA): TGTGCCAGCAGCTTATGGCAGTCAAGCTCCTACGAGCAGTACTTC. The encoded protein is CASSLWQSSSYEQYF.

The chain has TRBV9 and TRBJ2-7; 8 nucleotides agree with TRBD1. The CDR3 sequence is 14 residues long. The V gene's germline CDR1 is SGDLS and CDR2 YYNGEE. V dropped 3 bases and J dropped 6; count of bases not matched to a gene: 8. The CDR3 here is CASSGKAGGVEQYF. Written as DNA, the CDR3 is TGTGCCAGCAGCGGCAAGGCAGGGGGCGTCGAGCAGTACTTC.

The chain employs TRBV6-5 and TRBJ1-2; unclear D gene. The germline V and J ends were trimmed by 8 bases and 10 bases, with 14 bases remaining between them. The CDR3 runs 11 residues. CDR1 is MNHEY and CDR2 is SVGAGI in the germline V gene. The CDR3 DNA reads TGTGCCAGCGCTAATGCGGTCTACTACACCTTC. Its protein product is CASANAVYYTF.

This clone was detected only once. The gene calls are TRBV7-3 and TRBJ1-5; 9 nucleotides match TRBD1. Trimming at V came to 5 bases and at J to 5 bases, leaving 10 bases not matched to a gene. This CDR3 has 16 amino acids. Germline CDR1 and CDR2: SGHTA and FQGTGA. Written as DNA, the CDR3 is TGTGCCAGCAGCCCCCTGACAGGGGGATTTGATCAGCCCCAGCATTTT. Translation: CASSPLTGGFDQPQHF. The whole variable domain, filled in from reference TRBV7-3 and TRBJ1-5, reads GAGVSQTPSNKVTEKGKYVELRCDPISGHTALYWYRQSLGQGPEFLIYFQGTGAADDSGLPNDRFFAVRPEGSVSTLKIQRTERGDSAVYLCASSPLTGGFDQPQHFGDGTRLSIL.

The V gene is TRBV18, the J gene TRBJ2-7; 9 positions agree with TRBD1. Germline V gene data show CDR1 as KGHSH and CDR2 as LQKENI. The CDR3 sequence is 15 residues long. V shed 0 bases and J 2 bases; nucleotides not matched to a gene: 2. The CDR3 DNA sequence: TGTGCCAGCTCACCACCGGGGACAGGGCCCTACGAGCAGTACTTC. As protein: CASSPPGTGPYEQYF.

On this clone itself: One end of the junction fails to match germline, which may point to a read error. J is TRBJ2-5 and V is TRBV6-1; possibly TRBD2 for D (5 bases). CDR3 length: 14 residues. Germline V lookup: CDR1 MNHNS, CDR2 SASEGT. CDR3 in amino acids: CASREDRGVKAQYF. The DNA of the CDR3 is TGTGCCAGCAGAGAAGACCGGGGAGTTAAGGCTCAGTACTTC.